These 14 T cell receptor beta chains were sequenced from one sample in a study of regulatory T cells in long-lasting Graves disease. Time point here: newly diagnosed GD, antithyroid drugs for less than 3 months. Extracted PBMC RNA gave rise to the TCR library. iRepertoire HTBI primers and Arm-PCR of CDR3 regions built TCR beta libraries. A single record per CDR3 protein comes from TCRdb applying MiXCR to the multiplex PCR reads. The sample consists of a few hundred thousand distinct CDR3 sequences, 15% of them appearing once. This sample was also put to use in a study of T cells in Graves' hyperthyroidism and ophthalmopathy.

The sequences come from peripheral blood mononuclear cells (PBMCs), collected at new diagnosis, from a patient treated with antithyroid drugs. The receptor set was obtained from a woman aged 40 to 50 with Graves disease.

This clonotype has at least ten counts. The V and J genes are TRBV12-3 or TRBV12-4 and TRBJ1-2; tentatively, D is TRBD1 (5 bases). With 1 base removed from V and 3 bases from J, the gap between germline ends came to 12 bases. The CDR3 extends over 15 amino acids. CDR3: CASSLEVGGYYGYTF. The CDR3 region has the DNA TGTGCCAGCAGTTTAGAGGTGGGGGGTTACTATGGCTACACCTTC.

In its sample, this clonotype was seen many times. The rearrangement joins TRBV15 to TRBJ1-1, with D unresolved. V dropped 0 bases and J dropped 2 bases, with 4 bases sitting between them. The length of the CDR3 is 13 residues. Germline loops: CDR1 LNHNV, CDR2 YYDKDF (reference sequence). The CDR3 DNA reads TGTGCCACCAGCAGAGATATTAACACTGAAGCTTTCTTT. It translates to CATSRDINTEAFF.

The sample holds many counts of this clonotype. The chain combines TRBV7-2 with TRBJ2-3, with D tentatively TRBD1 (5 bases). Trimming shortened V by 2 bases and J by 2 bases, and 17 bases separated the two germline ends. This CDR3 spans 17 amino acids. Per germline, CDR1 SGHTA and CDR2 FQGNSA. The CDR3 loop is CASSLPSKTAPTDTQYF. CDR3 in DNA: TGTGCCAGCAGCTTACCTTCCAAGACAGCCCCCACAGATACGCAGTATTTT.

There are many counts of this clonotype. This sequence joins TRBV11-2 and TRBJ1-1; 7 bases agree with TRBD1. The length of the CDR3 is 15 residues. Germline-derived CDR1 and CDR2 are SGHAT and FQNNGV. V was clipped by 4 bases and J by 8 bases; unmatched bases: 13. The CDR3 DNA sequence: TGTGCCAGCAGCTCAGGTCCCGGGACAGTTAAAGAAGCTTTCTTT. It specifies CASSSGPGTVKEAFF.

This clonotype was found many times. The V and J genes are TRBV10-3 and TRBJ2-1, with 10 bases that match TRBD2. After removal of 6 bases from V and 5 bases from J, the junction contained 7 bases not matched to a gene. CDR1 is ENHRY, CDR2 SYGVKD, per germline. The CDR3 runs to 15 residues. The CDR3 region is CAISITSGENNEQFF. The CDR3 region has the DNA TGTGCCATCAGCATAACTAGCGGGGAGAACAATGAGCAGTTCTTC.

This clonotype was seen ten or more times. J is TRBJ2-3 and V is TRBV20-1; tentatively, D is TRBD1 (6 bases). The V and J ends lost 4 bases and 2 bases respectively, with 16 bases between them. Germline V gene lookup returns CDR1 DFQATT and CDR2 SNEGSKA (reference sequence). The CDR3 spans 15 residues. DNA of the CDR3: TGCAGTGCTACCCAGGGGACCGAGTCCACAGATACGCAGTATTTT. It yields the protein CSATQGTESTDTQYF.

At least ten counts were recorded for this clonotype. The V call is TRBV7-9, the J call TRBJ1-5; 7 bases fit TRBD1. V trimming: 2 bases; J trimming: 11 bases; junction bases outside the gene matches: 12. Germline V gene sequence: CDR1 SEHNR, CDR2 FQNEAQ (reference sequence). This CDR3 is 15 amino acids long. CDR3 residues: CASSLSATGPGTQHF. As DNA, the CDR3 is TGTGCCAGCAGCTTATCCGCGACAGGGCCGGGCACCCAGCATTTT.

A few counts support this clonotype. With a much larger clone just one base away, this may be a read error. The chain has TRBV11-3 and TRBJ1-2; 7 bases match TRBD1. From germline, CDR1 is SGHNT and CDR2 YENEEA. There are 15 residues in the CDR3. The CDR3, as DNA: TGTGCCAGCAGCTTAAAGGGGGCCTCTAACTATGGCTCCACCTTC. This translates into CASSLKGASNYGSTF.

This clonotype was recorded many times. The chain links TRBV12-3 or TRBV12-4 to TRBJ2-7; D unclear. This CDR3 is 12 amino acids long. Trimming took 5 bases from V and 13 from J, leaving 18 bases between them. The CDR3 region is CASSPDLGGSYF. CDR3 in DNA: TGTGCCAGCAGTCCTGACTTGGGCGGTAGCTACTTC.

The CDR3 nucleotides are TGCAGTGCTAGAGTTATAGGGGGACTAGCGGGATTGGGGAAGGAGACCCAGTACTTC. Amino acid sequence: CSARVIGGLAGLGKETQYF. This sequence joins TRBV20-1 and TRBJ2-5, with TRBD2 identical over 13 bases. V was pared by 1 base and J by 5 bases, with 16 bases of the junction left unmatched. This CDR3 is built from 19 residues. Germline V gene sequence: CDR1 DFQATT, CDR2 SNEGSKA (reference sequence).

The genes are TRBV27 and TRBJ1-4; no reliable D call. The CDR3 is 14 amino acids. The V end lost 6 bases, the J end lost 5 bases, and 13 bases lay between the germline ends. CDR1 and CDR2 (germline): MNHEY, SMNVEV (reference sequence). CDR3 amino acids: CASSPPSSNEKLFF. Here the CDR3 DNA reads TGTGCCAGCAGCCCCCCCTCATCGAATGAAAAACTGTTTTTT.

This clonotype was observed at least ten times. The chain joins TRBV29-1 to TRBJ2-1; perhaps D is TRBD1 or TRBD2 (5 bases each). CDR1 is SQVTM, CDR2 ANQGSEA, per germline. The CDR3 sequence is 11 residues long. Trimming removed 2 bases at V and 13 bases at J, with 12 bases between. The CDR3 nucleotides are TGCAGCGTTGAAAGGGCAGGGAGCCAGTTCTTC. It specifies CSVERAGSQFF.

In its sample, this clonotype was seen many times. V and J are TRBV12-3 or TRBV12-4 and TRBJ1-6; D uncertain. V was clipped by 5 bases and J by 7 bases, with 6 bases between them. The CDR3 totals 12 residues. CDR3 amino acids: CASSEQNSPLHF. The CDR3 DNA reads TGTGCCAGCAGTGAACAGAATTCACCCCTCCACTTT.

The genes are TRBV10-3 and TRBJ2-5; 13 bases agree with TRBD2. The CDR3 spans 13 residues. Trimming cost V 8 bases and J 4 bases; bases outside gene matches: 1. Germline CDR1 ENHRY, CDR2 SYGVKD. CDR3 protein: CAIGTSGTETQYF. The DNA of the CDR3 is TGTGCCATCGGGACTAGCGGGACAGAGACCCAGTACTTC.